What follows describes a single TCR beta chain. Its antigen is unknown. The input lacks base qualities; no much larger clone sits a single base away. The data stem from a study of blood T cell repertoires in COVID-19 (TCRdb year 2020). With respect to the entire study: The collaborator samples originated in the United States, Italy and Spain and spanned the acute and convalescent phases of COVID-19. The material from the prospective study consisted of cDNA or gDNA derived from T cells, B-cell-depleted T cells, or PBMCs. Subjects who had been exposed to COVID-19, were actively infected with it, or had recovered from it provided the deeply sampled blood TCRbeta repertoires that made up the dataset. The repertoires were released in a freely available public database meant as a resource for research on the immune response to SARS-CoV-2. Samples were obtained from the ongoing ImmuneRACE study (first 160 participants) and from over a thousand subjects provided by 6 global collaborators. The sample metadata nearly always contained a de-identified subject ID, COVID-19 status, age in years and sex. Where available, HLA class I and class II types were obtained from metadata supplied by the sample provider rather than from assay-based typing.

What the research found in general, with its limitations: Clinical and demographic metadata were provided uncurated, with the amount varying by source and participant.

In the prospective study, participants were roughly 18 to 90 years old, resided in 24 geographic areas of the United States, and were enrolled through a virtual design. In the prospective study, cohorts were assigned on the basis of participant-reported clinical history obtained from a screening survey and a study questionnaire. Recovered participants in ImmuneRACE Cohort 3 were defined as having two consecutive negative NP/OP PCR tests, clearance from a healthcare professional, or resolution of symptoms. In the prospective study, whole blood, serum and a nasopharyngeal or oropharyngeal swab were collected from each participant by mobile phlebotomists. Participants in the prospective study had the option to provide additional blood draws and questionnaires over a roughly two-month period. Before DNA extraction, prospective study blood samples were shipped either frozen or at room temperature. TCRbeta CDR3 regions were amplified from genomic DNA using the immunoSEQ Assay, a bias-controlled multiplex PCR. Under the source paper's analysis protocol: Nucleated cell counts per sample were estimated from amplification of reference gene primers within the assay. To quantify the absolute abundance of each unique TCRbeta CDR3 rearrangement, sequence reads were collapsed and filtered. Productive Simpson clonality was computed per sample as the square root of Simpson's diversity index over productive rearrangements. What TCRdb holds here is the immuneACCESS table cut down to in-frame rearrangements. Part of the clones is not present; checked against another copy, under half of the missing clones reflect an unresolved V gene, and the others are unexplained. The DNA was the basis for D and trimming; V, J and clone size are from that table. The sample data list about 310,000 clones, and approximately 90% of these were observed just once. The ten largest account for around a tenth of the sample.

The germline V and J ends show losses of 4 bases and 8 bases respectively, and no gene match explains 14 bases of the junction. From the cysteine up to the phenylalanine, the CDR3 has a length of 16 residues. Only the CDR3 region is kept as DNA, spanning 48 bases read in frame from base 1. CDR1 and CDR2 (SGHDT, YYEEEE) derive from the germline V gene. This sequence was found in a woman between 40 and 55 years old who had recovered from COVID-19. This chain joins TRBV5-6 to TRBJ1-4, with 7 middle bases fitting TRBD1. Sequencing was performed on PBMCs or T cells enriched from blood (not recorded which). The DNA sequence follows: TGTGCCAGCAGCCCCAGGGGTACAGGGGTGCAGGAAAAACTGTTTTTT. Its product reads: CASSPRGTGVQEKLFF.